Listed below are T cell receptor beta chains from one sample, sequenced in a study of human T cells and chemical hapten exposure. TCRdb fed the RACE reads into MiXCR, producing one record per CDR3 protein. The sample includes roughly 100,000 distinct CDR3 sequences, about a tenth of them seen just once. The material was whole blood, obtained in connection with sensitization to the hapten diphenylcyclopropenone (DPC). The receptors were gathered from a woman aged 55-70 years with alopecia areata. Some clones in this sample may be carry-over from other donors' samples. The CDR3 runs from the conserved cysteine through the conserved F or W. A D gene is named only where the DNA matches it firmly. Size is stated for part of the rows, as once, few or many counts, or as a class when the clone is expanded.

J,D,size,V,DNA,CDR3
TRBJ2-1,TRBD2,few,TRBV4-1,TGCGCCAGCAGCCCCAGTAGCGGGGGAATTTGGGAGCAGTTCTTC,CASSPSSGGIWEQFF
TRBJ1-4,TRBD1,many,TRBV9,TGTGCCAGCAGCTCTCCCCCGGGACAGGGTGGAAAACTGTTTTTT,CASSSPPGQGGKLFF
TRBJ1-5,.,many,TRBV6-5,TGTGCCAGCAGTTACTCGTTCGTGGCGGGGTGGATTCAGCCCCAGCATTTT,CASSYSFVAGWIQPQHF
TRBJ1-5,.,.,TRBV5-1,TGCGCCAGCAGACCGGACCTTTCGGGGGGCAATCAGCCCCAGCATTTT,CASRPDLSGGNQPQHF
TRBJ2-3,TRBD2,many,TRBV7-7,TGTGCTAGCAGCTTATCAAGCGGGGGCACAGATACGCAGTATTTT,CASSLSSGGTDTQYF
TRBJ1-4,.,many,TRBV6-6,TGTGCCAGCACCACACCAGGGACCCGGGAAAAACTGTTTTTT,CASTTPGTREKLFF
TRBJ2-5,.,many,TRBV11-3,TGTGCCAGCAGCCCTATCCAGAAAGAGACCCAGTACTTC,CASSPIQKETQYF
TRBJ1-4,.,many,TRBV7-8,TGTGCCAGCAGCCAGGGCGGGGGTATCAATGAAAAACTGTTTTTT,CASSQGGGINEKLFF
TRBJ2-1,.,.,TRBV15,TGTGCCACCAGCAGAGAGGAGGCGAATGAGCAGTTCTTC,CATSREEANEQFF
TRBJ1-5,.,many,TRBV5-6,TGTGCCAGCAGCTTTCGGGGAACTAGCAATCAGCCCCAGCATTTT,CASSFRGTSNQPQHF
TRBJ1-1,TRBD1,.,TRBV19,TGTGCCAGTAGCCCGACAGGGGGTGCTGAAGCTTTCTTT,CASSPTGGAEAFF
TRBJ2-5,.,.,TRBV29-1,TGCAGCGTTGGTGTTGTTCCAGAGACCCAGTACTTC,CSVGVVPETQYF
TRBJ2-1,TRBD2,few,TRBV3-1,TGTGCCAGCAGCCAACAGCTAGCGGAGACCAATGAGCAGTTCTTC,CASSQQLAETNEQFF
TRBJ2-1,TRBD2,many,TRBV7-3,TGTGCCAGCAGCGTCGTAGCGGGGGGGCCCTATGAGCAGTTCTTC,CASSVVAGGPYEQFF
TRBJ2-7,TRBD1,many,TRBV6-5,TGTGCCAGCAGTAGTTGGACAGGGGGTCGCGAGCAGTACTTC,CASSSWTGGREQYF
TRBJ2-1,.,many,TRBV19,TGTGCCAGCTCCCCGGGGGTCAGCTCCTACAATGAGCAGTTCTTC,CASSPGVSSYNEQFF
TRBJ1-6,TRBD1,few,TRBV4-1,TGCGCCAGCAGCCAAGAAGGACAGGGTCCGCCTTCACCCCTCCACTTT,CASSQEGQGPPSPLHF
TRBJ2-1,.,.,TRBV12-3/TRBV12-4,TGTGCCAGCAGTTCCAGGACTGGGGGTCCGTTCTTC,CASSSRTGGPFF
TRBJ1-2,TRBD1,many,TRBV12-3/TRBV12-4,TGTGCCAGCAGGACGGACGGACAGGGGTATGGCTACACCTTC,CASRTDGQGYGYTF
TRBJ2-5,.,many,TRBV3-1,TGTGCCAGCAGCCGGGGACCGAAAGGGACCCAGTACTTC,CASSRGPKGTQYF
TRBJ2-5,TRBD2,.,TRBV9,TGTGCCAGCAGCGTAGAGGACCTCCTAGCGGGGGGGCAAGAGACCCAGTACTTC,CASSVEDLLAGGQETQYF
TRBJ1-2,.,many,TRBV9,TGTGCCAGCAGCCGAGGGGATTGGGATGGCTACACCTTC,CASSRGDWDGYTF
TRBJ1-1,.,.,TRBV5-1,TGCGCCAGCAGCTTGGCCCCGGTGAACACTGAAGCTTTCTTT,CASSLAPVNTEAFF
TRBJ2-7,.,many,TRBV20-1,TGCAGTGCTATAGGGACTTTGAACTCCTACGAGCAGTACTTC,CSAIGTLNSYEQYF
TRBJ2-5,.,many,TRBV7-3,TGTGCCAGCAGCCGCGGTCAAAGGGGGACCCAGTACTTC,CASSRGQRGTQYF
TRBJ2-5,.,many,TRBV20-1,TGCAGTGCTACCCCAGTACAGACAGAAGAGACCCAGTACTTC,CSATPVQTEETQYF
TRBJ1-1,.,many,TRBV20-1,TGCAGTGCTAGAAGGGATAGTGGTTTGACTGAAGCTTTCTTT,CSARRDSGLTEAFF
TRBJ2-1,.,few,TRBV3-1,TGTGCCAGCAGGGGAGGGGGGAACAATGAGCAGTTCTTC,CASRGGGNNEQFF
TRBJ2-1,.,many,TRBV12-3/TRBV12-4,TGTGCCAGCAGTTTCGGGCCTGAGTACAATGAGCAGTTCTTC,CASSFGPEYNEQFF
TRBJ2-7,TRBD1,few,TRBV6-6,TGTGCCAGCGACGACAGGGCCCCCACCTACGAGCAGTACTTC,CASDDRAPTYEQYF
TRBJ1-3,.,.,TRBV12-3/TRBV12-4,TGTGCCAGCAGTCCGACCGGGCTTGGGAACACCATATATTTT,CASSPTGLGNTIYF
TRBJ1-5,.,.,TRBV19,TGTGCCAGTAGTATCGCCCGGCCGAGCAATCAGCCCCAGCATTTT,CASSIARPSNQPQHF
TRBJ1-5,TRBD1,.,TRBV6-1,TGTGCCAGCACCGCTGACAGGGGAAATCAGCCCCAGCATTTT,CASTADRGNQPQHF
TRBJ2-5,TRBD2,.,TRBV11-1,TGTGCCAGCAGCTTGTCTAGCGGGGGTAGTGTGACCCAGTACTTC,CASSLSSGGSVTQYF
TRBJ1-2,TRBD1,.,TRBV6-1,TGTGCCAGCAGTGAAACAGGGGTCTATGGCTACACCTTC,CASSETGVYGYTF
TRBJ1-1,TRBD1,.,TRBV6-6,TGTGCCAGCAGGACGGACAGGGGCACTGAAGCTTTCTTT,CASRTDRGTEAFF
TRBJ1-6,.,few,TRBV5-1,TGCGCCAGCAGCCCTCAAGGGGTAGCCTCACCCCTCCACTTT,CASSPQGVASPLHF
TRBJ2-1,.,many,TRBV10-3,TGTGCCACCGCGACAGAGAATGAGCAGTTCTTC,CATATENEQFF
TRBJ2-7,.,once,TRBV7-9,TGTGCCACCCAGGGGGGGACAGCGTCATCCTACGAGCAGTACTTC,CATQGGTASSYEQYF
TRBJ1-3,.,few,TRBV7-2,TGTGCCAGCAGCCCAGGGAGGACGGGCCAGCGCACCATATATTTT,CASSPGRTGQRTIYF
TRBJ2-7,.,many,TRBV7-2,TGTGCCAGCAGTGGTAGCCGGCGCGAGCAGTACTTC,CASSGSRREQYF
TRBJ1-2,TRBD1,many,TRBV30,TGTGCCCTCACCGGACAGGCCCCAAATGGCTACACCTTC,CALTGQAPNGYTF
TRBJ1-5,.,.,TRBV21-1,TGTGCCAGCACCGACGGCATTCCCCAGCCCCAGCATTTT,CASTDGIPQPQHF
TRBJ2-1,.,many,TRBV5-1,TGCGCCAGCAGCTTGGGTTGGGGAGGCTACAATGAGCAGTTCTTC,CASSLGWGGYNEQFF
TRBJ2-6,TRBD1,many,TRBV5-1,TGCGCCAGCAGCCAGTCCTCCCCGGGACAGGGCATCCCTGGGGCCAACGTCCTGACTTTC,CASSQSSPGQGIPGANVLTF
TRBJ2-1,.,few,TRBV4-2,TGTGCCAGCAGCCAAGATCTTGTTGGCTATGAGCAGTTCTTC,CASSQDLVGYEQFF
TRBJ2-2,.,few,TRBV5-1,TGCGCCAGCAGCCCCGACAGGACCCGAATGGGGGAGCTGTTTTTT,CASSPDRTRMGELFF
TRBJ2-1,.,many,TRBV10-3,TGTGCCATCAGTGAGTCGACGGGCAATGAGCAGTTCTTC,CAISESTGNEQFF
TRBJ2-3,.,.,TRBV15,TGTGCCACCAGCCCACAGAACACAGATACGCAGTATTTT,CATSPQNTDTQYF
TRBJ1-5,TRBD1,.,TRBV19,TGTGCCAGTAGTTTAGGGGGACAGCCAAATCAGCCCCAGCATTTT,CASSLGGQPNQPQHF
TRBJ1-2,.,many,TRBV7-9,TGTGCCAGCAGCTTAGCACGGCCGGACTATGGCTACACCTTC,CASSLARPDYGYTF
TRBJ2-1,TRBD2,many,TRBV7-9,TGTGCCAGCAGCTTAGGACTAGCGGGGACAAGCTCCTACAATGAGCAGTTCTTC,CASSLGLAGTSSYNEQFF
TRBJ2-6,.,.,TRBV27,TGTGCCAGCATCTCCACGCAGGGGGGGCGGTCTTGGGCCAACGTCCTGACTTTC,CASISTQGGRSWANVLTF
TRBJ1-2,.,.,TRBV18,TGTGCCAGCTCACCACCGGGGGGCCCCCAACGATATCGAGGCTACACCTTC,CASSPPGGPQRYRGYTF
TRBJ1-3,.,few,TRBV18,TGTGCCAGCTCACCATCGAGGCAGGGCGGCCACACCATATATTTT,CASSPSRQGGHTIYF
TRBJ2-3,.,many,TRBV7-9,TGTGCCAGCAGCCCGTCTATTACAGGGCTGCTGAATACGCAGTATTTT,CASSPSITGLLNTQYF
TRBJ2-7,.,.,TRBV20-1,TGCAGTGCTAGGGGACTTCTCTACGAGCAGTACTTC,CSARGLLYEQYF